This is a list of T cell receptor beta chains from one sample in a study of sequential checkpoint blockade in melanoma. Here immunoSEQ multiplex PCR was the method, and the copy in TCRdb shows in-frame clones only, minus some. The sample yields about 19,000 clones, around 75% seen once. Source: CD8+ T cells sorted from blood (inferred from file names), taken from a patient given nivolumab and ipilimumab in sequence. All receptors derive from a human donor with melanoma. Each CDR3 is given with its conserved first and last residue. The order of the fields is CDR3 DNA, CDR3 protein, J gene, V gene, clone size, D gene. D genes are given only for firm matches. Only some rows state a clone size, as once, few, many or a class for expanded clones.

TGTGCCAGCAGACCTACAGGGGGCACTGAAGCTTTCTTT	CASRPTGGTEAFF	TRBJ1-1	TRBV7-9	.	TRBD1
TGTGCCAGCAGCTTAGCTCACATGCCGAACACTGAAGCTTTCTTT	CASSLAHMPNTEAFF	TRBJ1-1	TRBV7-6	once	.
TGTGCCAGCAGTTTACAGAGGGTCGGCACTGAAGCTTTCTTT	CASSLQRVGTEAFF	TRBJ1-1	TRBV27	.	.
TGCGCCAGCAGCCACCAGGGCCAGGGGAGCGGGATGAACAATGAGCAGTTCTTC	CASSHQGQGSGMNNEQFF	TRBJ2-1	TRBV4-1	.	.
TGTGCCAGCAGCCCTCATCCCGGGACAGGGGGCAATGAGCAGTTCTTC	CASSPHPGTGGNEQFF	TRBJ2-1	TRBV9	once	TRBD1
TGTGCCTGGAGTGCGTTTTCCGGGGAGCTGTTTTTT	CAWSAFSGELFF	TRBJ2-2	TRBV30	medium-sized	.
TGTGCCAGCAGCCCGGGAGACAGTCCCTATGGCTACACCTTC	CASSPGDSPYGYTF	TRBJ1-2	TRBV27	.	.
TGTGCCAGCAGTTTACGGGGAATAGGAGAGACCCAGTACTTC	CASSLRGIGETQYF	TRBJ2-5	TRBV27	.	.
TGCGCCAGCAGCCCAGCGCAGACAGGGAATCAGCCCCAGCATTTT	CASSPAQTGNQPQHF	TRBJ1-5	TRBV4-1	.	TRBD1
TGTGCCAGCAGTTACTACAGGAACACCGGGGAGCTGTTTTTT	CASSYYRNTGELFF	TRBJ2-2	TRBV6-6	.	.
TGTGCCAGCACCCCAGGGATGTCCTACAATGAGCAGTTCTTC	CASTPGMSYNEQFF	TRBJ2-1	TRBV28	once	.
TGTGCCAGAGGCCGGGACAGGGGCGATCAGCCCCAGCATTTT	CARGRDRGDQPQHF	TRBJ1-5	TRBV21-1	few	.
TGTGCCAGCAGCCGGACACTTGAGGACACTGAAGCTTTCTTT	CASSRTLEDTEAFF	TRBJ1-1	TRBV7-9	.	.
TGTGCCAGCAGCGGCCCGACGGCGGGCACTGAAGCTTTCTTT	CASSGPTAGTEAFF	TRBJ1-1	TRBV9	.	.
TGCGCCAGCAGCCAAGATGCCGGGACTAGCGGGAGGAGGGAGCAGTACTTC	CASSQDAGTSGRREQYF	TRBJ2-7	TRBV4-3	.	TRBD2
TGTGCCAGCAGTTCCCCTAGGGGGACGGACTCCTACGAGCAGTACTTC	CASSSPRGTDSYEQYF	TRBJ2-7	TRBV7-9	once	.
TGTGCCAGCAGCTTACAGGCTTTCTTT	CASSLQAFF	TRBJ1-1	TRBV7-8	.	.
TGCGCCAGCAGCCAAGATAGGGCAGGGGGCGTTGGCTACACCTTC	CASSQDRAGGVGYTF	TRBJ1-2	TRBV4-3	.	TRBD1
TGTGCCAGCAGTTTCGGGACAGGGGGTTACAATGAGCAGTTCTTC	CASSFGTGGYNEQFF	TRBJ2-1	TRBV6-5	.	TRBD1
TGTGCCAGCTCGGGACAGGGGAGCTCCTACGAGCAGTACTTC	CASSGQGSSYEQYF	TRBJ2-7	TRBV6-5	.	TRBD1
TGTGCCACCGCTCTAGCGACCTACGAGCAGTACTTC	CATALATYEQYF	TRBJ2-7	TRBV6-6	.	.
TGTGCCAGCAGTTCCTGGGACATCCCTGGTTCTAATCAGCCCCAGCATTTT	CASSSWDIPGSNQPQHF	TRBJ1-5	TRBV28	.	.
TGTGCCAGCAGTGGCGGAACTGAAGCTTTCTTT	CASSGGTEAFF	TRBJ1-1	TRBV28	.	.
TGTGCCAGCAGTGAAAGGGACTGGGGCGGCGATGAGCAGTTCTTC	CASSERDWGGDEQFF	TRBJ2-1	TRBV2	once	.
TGTGCCAGCAGCGTCCAGGACAGGGTAGGGCACTATGGCTACACCTTC	CASSVQDRVGHYGYTF	TRBJ1-2	TRBV9	.	TRBD1
TGCGCCAGCAGCCAGGGAGGGGGGGGATACGAGCAGTACTTC	CASSQGGGGYEQYF	TRBJ2-7	TRBV4-1	.	.
TGTGCCAGTAGTATAGGACAGGGAAACGGGGAGCTGTTTTTT	CASSIGQGNGELFF	TRBJ2-2	TRBV19	.	TRBD1
TGCGCCAGCAGTGAGTCCACCGGGATTCAGCCCCAGCATTTT	CASSESTGIQPQHF	TRBJ1-5	TRBV10-2	once	.
TGCGCCAGCAGCTTGTCAGCGGACGCCTACAATGAGCAGTTCTTC	CASSLSADAYNEQFF	TRBJ2-1	TRBV5-1	.	.
TGTGCCAGCAGCTCTACCGGTGGCGGGGTTCCCTACGAGCAGTACTTC	CASSSTGGGVPYEQYF	TRBJ2-7	TRBV7-6	.	.
TGTGCCAGCAGCTTAACGGGGACGGGGGTCGAGGACTATGGCTACACCTTC	CASSLTGTGVEDYGYTF	TRBJ1-2	TRBV7-3	.	.
TGCGCCAGCAGCCTGGGAATAGCGGGAGACGAGCAGTACTTC	CASSLGIAGDEQYF	TRBJ2-7	TRBV4-1	few	TRBD2
TGCAGGGAGACTCCCACCTACGAGCAGTACTTC	CRETPTYEQYF	TRBJ2-7	TRBV20-1	.	.
TGTGCCAGCAGAGACAGGAAAAACACTGAAGCTTTCTTT	CASRDRKNTEAFF	TRBJ1-1	TRBV7-9	.	.
TGCGCCAGCAGCTTGTATCAGGGCACTAATGAAAAACTGTTTTTT	CASSLYQGTNEKLFF	TRBJ1-4	TRBV5-1	.	.
TGTGCCAGCAGCCACCCCGGGGCAGGGGAAGGTGGAAACACCATATATTTT	CASSHPGAGEGGNTIYF	TRBJ1-3	TRBV9	.	.
TGTGCCAGCAGCTTAGGACTAGCGGAGAGCACAGATACGCAGTATTTT	CASSLGLAESTDTQYF	TRBJ2-3	TRBV7-9	.	TRBD2
TGCGCCAGCAGCGATACAGGGGGCGGGAACGAGCAGTACTTC	CASSDTGGGNEQYF	TRBJ2-7	TRBV5-1	.	TRBD1
TGTGCCAGCAGCTTGCCAGTGAACACTGAAGCTTTCTTT	CASSLPVNTEAFF	TRBJ1-1	TRBV5-4	.	.
TGCGCCAGCAGCAAAAATTCCGGGACAGGGGCCTACGAGCAGTACTTC	CASSKNSGTGAYEQYF	TRBJ2-7	TRBV4-1	.	TRBD1
TGTGCCAGCAGTGAAGTGGAGGGAGGGCCTATCCACGAGCAGTACTTC	CASSEVEGGPIHEQYF	TRBJ2-7	TRBV6-4	once	TRBD2
TGTGCCAGCAGCCCTCATCGGGTCTCCTACGAGCAGTACTTC	CASSPHRVSYEQYF	TRBJ2-7	TRBV9	.	.
TGCGCCAGCAGCCCCAGCGTAATAGCGGAGAATGAGCAGTTCTTC	CASSPSVIAENEQFF	TRBJ2-1	TRBV4-1	once	.
TGCGCCACCTCCGGGACAGGGATCGACGAGCAGTACTTC	CATSGTGIDEQYF	TRBJ2-7	TRBV5-1	once	TRBD1
TGTGCCAGCAGCTCCGGTTTGAACACTGAAGCTTTCTTT	CASSSGLNTEAFF	TRBJ1-1	TRBV7-6	.	.
TGTGCCAGCAGTCTGTACTCCCCCCTGCTCCACTTT	CASSLYSPLLHF	TRBJ1-6	TRBV28	medium-sized	.
TGTGCCAGCTCTAGCGGAAGCTCCTACAATGAGCAGTTCTTC	CASSSGSSYNEQFF	TRBJ2-1	TRBV27	.	TRBD2
TGTGCCAGCAGTGAACAAGCGGGGGGGCCCGATGAGCAGTTCTTC	CASSEQAGGPDEQFF	TRBJ2-1	TRBV6-1	.	TRBD2
TGTGCCAGCAGCTTATATGCAGGGATGAACACTGAAGCTTTCTTT	CASSLYAGMNTEAFF	TRBJ1-1	TRBV7-3	.	.
TGTGCCAGCAGCCCCCCAGGGGATTCCTACGAGCAGTACTTC	CASSPPGDSYEQYF	TRBJ2-7	TRBV9	.	.
TGTGCCAGCAGTTTACCACCAGGGACTCCCGGCGACACTGAAGCTTTCTTT	CASSLPPGTPGDTEAFF	TRBJ1-1	TRBV28	.	.
TGTGCCAGCAGTCTGCCCGGGACAGGGGTGCACGAGCAGTACTTC	CASSLPGTGVHEQYF	TRBJ2-7	TRBV5-4	.	TRBD1
TGTGCCAGCAGCTTATACGACAGCTACGAGCAGTACTTC	CASSLYDSYEQYF	TRBJ2-7	TRBV11-2	.	.
TGCGCCAGCAGCCAAGTGTGGGGGCGGGTCACTGAAGCTTTCTTT	CASSQVWGRVTEAFF	TRBJ1-1	TRBV4-1	once	.
TGTGCCAGCTCCAGCGAGGGCGTCCGCGACAATGAGCAGTTCTTC	CASSSEGVRDNEQFF	TRBJ2-1	TRBV5-4	.	.